This passage covers 8 T cell receptor beta chains from one sample sequenced in a study of CD8 T cells in Susac syndrome. An amount of RNA that ranged from 0.5 to 1 ug was reverse transcribed with random hexamers. TCRdb used MiXCR to reprocess the immunoSEQ multiplex PCR reads, holding one entry per CDR3 protein. This table holds around 59,000 distinct CDR3 sequences, around nine tenths found once. Material: CD8+ T cells from PBMCs. Receptor source: a human donor in good health.

The rearrangement joins TRBV6-6 to TRBJ1-4; TRBD1 aligns across 8 bases. J was trimmed by 7 bases and V by 1 base; bases with no gene match: 5. CDR3 length equals 15 residues. Germline values: CDR1 MNHNY, CDR2 SVGAGI (reference sequence). The CDR3 DNA reads as TGTGCCAGCAGTTACTTCCAGGGGGCTGGTGAAAAACTGTTTTTT. Protein product: CASSYFQGAGEKLFF.

The chain joins TRBV13 to TRBJ2-7, with 9 positions matching TRBD2. The CDR3 sequence is 20 residues long. Trimming removed 4 bases from V and 2 bases from J; junction bases left unmatched: 21. From germline, CDR1 is PRHDT and CDR2 FYEKMQ (reference sequence). The CDR3 nucleotides read TGTGCCAGCAGCTCCCTAAATGTAGCGGGGGCCCCTCCAGGAACCTACGAGCAGTACTTC. Translating it yields CASSSLNVAGAPPGTYEQYF. The complete variable domain, with remaining parts taken from reference TRBV13 and TRBJ2-7, reads AAGVIQSPRHLIKEKRETATLKCYPIPRHDTVYWYQQGPGQDPQFLISFYEKMQSDKGSIPDRFSAQQFSDYHSELNMSSLELGDSALYFCASSSLNVAGAPPGTYEQYFGPGTRLTVT.

V and J are TRBV30 and TRBJ2-7, with D unclear. Germline-derived CDR1 and CDR2 are GTSNPN and SVGIG (reference sequence). V lost 1 base and J 6 bases, leaving 13 bases between the germline ends. The CDR3 runs 13 residues. The CDR3 reads CAWSASAWAEQYF. The CDR3, as DNA: TGTGCCTGGAGTGCCTCCGCATGGGCCGAGCAGTACTTC.

The CDR3 spells CASSLDGTYEQYF. Written as DNA, the CDR3 is TGCGCCAGCAGCTTGGACGGGACCTACGAGCAGTACTTC. The chain links TRBV5-1 to TRBJ2-7; D possibly corresponds to TRBD2 (5 bases). The CDR3 has 13 residues. Germline assignment: CDR1 SGHRS and CDR2 YFSETQ. V lost 0 bases and J 2 bases, leaving 6 bases between the germline ends.

This clonotype has only a few counts. This chain connects TRBV29-1 to TRBJ2-7; D gene unclear. V lost 4 bases and J lost 0, with 4 bases in between. There are 11 residues in the CDR3. Per germline, CDR1 SQVTM and CDR2 ANQGSEA. CDR3: CSVGTSYEQYF. The CDR3 nucleotides read TGCAGCGTTGGGACCTCCTACGAGCAGTACTTC.

DNA for the CDR3: TGTGCCAGCAGCTTATCAGGCAGGGGGCAGAACGAGCAGTACTTC. Translating it yields CASSLSGRGQNEQYF. The gene calls are TRBV7-6 and TRBJ2-7, with TRBD1 matching 8 bases. CDR3 length equals 15 residues. The germline V gene encodes CDR1 SGHVS and CDR2 FNYEAQ. V gave up 2 bases and J gave up 5 bases; unmatched junction bases: 8.

The rearrangement joins TRBV19 to TRBJ2-1; tentative D call: TRBD1 (6 bases). CDR3 length equals 15 residues. V lost 4 bases to trimming and J lost 0 bases, with 10 bases between them. Per the germline V gene, CDR1 is LNHDA and CDR2 is SQIVND (reference sequence). CDR3 region: CASSKTGSSYNEQFF. The CDR3 DNA follows: TGTGCCAGTAGTAAGACAGGCAGCTCCTACAATGAGCAGTTCTTC.

Of note for this clonotype: No DNA is shown, since the ends of the CDR3 on it are uncertain; the CDR3 is the one TCRdb lists. V usage is TRBV6-4 and J usage is TRBJ1-5; TRBD1, the D gene given by the table, was not confirmed from the DNA. Per germline, CDR1 MRHNA and CDR2 SNTAGT. The CDR3 length is 23 residues, termini included. Here the CDR3 reads CASSDRWIAISPSILVGNQPQHF.